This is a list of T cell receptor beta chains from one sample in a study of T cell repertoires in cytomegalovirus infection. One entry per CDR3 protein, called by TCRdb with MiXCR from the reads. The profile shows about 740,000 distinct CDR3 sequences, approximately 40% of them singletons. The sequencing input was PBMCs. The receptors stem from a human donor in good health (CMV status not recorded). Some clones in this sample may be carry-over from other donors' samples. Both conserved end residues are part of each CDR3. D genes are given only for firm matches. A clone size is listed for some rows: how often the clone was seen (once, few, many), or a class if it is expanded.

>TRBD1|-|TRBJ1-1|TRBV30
CAWTTGVTTEAFF
TGTGCCTGGACGACAGGGGTTACCACTGAAGCTTTCTTT
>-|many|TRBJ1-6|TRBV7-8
CASSLLVGVYNSPLHF
TGTGCCAGCAGCTTATTAGTAGGGGTCTATAATTCACCCCTCCACTTT
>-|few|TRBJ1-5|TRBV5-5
CASSLAGGGSNQPQHF
TGTGCCAGCAGCTTGGCGGGGGGGGGAAGCAATCAGCCCCAGCATTTT
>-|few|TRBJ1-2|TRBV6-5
CASMGRADRSEGYTF
TGTGCCAGCATGGGTCGTGCCGACAGGTCGGAGGGCTACACCTTC
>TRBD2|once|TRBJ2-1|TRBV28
CASSHTGLAVPGAGEQFF
TGTGCCAGCAGCCACACCGGACTAGCGGTCCCCGGTGCAGGTGAGCAGTTCTTC
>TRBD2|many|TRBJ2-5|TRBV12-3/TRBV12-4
CASSLAGPQETQYF
TGTGCCAGCAGCTTAGCGGGCCCCCAAGAGACCCAGTACTTC
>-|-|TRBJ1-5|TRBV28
CASSFPYSNQPQHF
TGTGCCAGCAGTTTCCCTTATAGCAATCAGCCCCAGCATTTT
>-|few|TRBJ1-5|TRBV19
CASSSRASARGNQPQHF
TGTGCCAGTAGTTCCCGGGCTTCGGCGAGAGGCAATCAGCCCCAGCATTTT
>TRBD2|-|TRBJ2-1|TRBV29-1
CSVDISGVNNEQFF
TGCAGCGTTGATATTAGCGGGGTAAACAATGAGCAGTTCTTC
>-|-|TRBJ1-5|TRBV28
CASSVFAVGYQPQHF
TGTGCCAGCAGCGTTTTTGCCGTGGGCTATCAGCCCCAGCATTTT
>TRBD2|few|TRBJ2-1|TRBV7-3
CASSPTSGGAGEQFF
TGTGCCAGCAGCCCGACTAGCGGGGGGGCTGGGGAGCAGTTCTTC
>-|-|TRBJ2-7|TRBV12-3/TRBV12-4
CASSRGAVSYEQYF
TGTGCCAGCAGCCGAGGGGCAGTCTCCTACGAGCAGTACTTC
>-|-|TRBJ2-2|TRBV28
CASSTPGFPGELFF
TGTGCCAGCAGTACACCAGGGTTTCCCGGGGAGCTGTTTTTT
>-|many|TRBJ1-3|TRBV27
CASSRGPGNTIYF
TGTGCCAGCAGCCGGGGCCCTGGAAACACCATATATTTT
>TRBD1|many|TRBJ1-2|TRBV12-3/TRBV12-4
CASRLGTVDNYGYTF
TGTGCCAGCAGGTTAGGGACAGTCGATAACTATGGCTACACCTTC
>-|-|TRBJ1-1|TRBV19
CASRTDQRLNTEAFF
TGTGCCAGTAGGACGGACCAAAGGTTGAACACTGAAGCTTTCTTT
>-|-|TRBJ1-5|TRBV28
CASSLRLGGVNQPQHF
TGTGCCAGCAGTTTAAGGCTGGGGGGAGTCAATCAGCCCCAGCATTTT
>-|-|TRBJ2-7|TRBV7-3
CASSLNGDSYEQYF
TGTGCCAGCAGCTTAAATGGGGACTCCTACGAGCAGTACTTC
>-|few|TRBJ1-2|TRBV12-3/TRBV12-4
CASSWSDRRLGYTF
TGTGCCAGCAGTTGGTCCGACAGACGACTTGGCTACACCTTC
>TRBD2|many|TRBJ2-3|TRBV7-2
CASSLGAGGYTDTQYF
TGTGCCAGCAGCTTAGGAGCGGGAGGATACACAGATACGCAGTATTTT
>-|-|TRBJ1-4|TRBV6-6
CASSSRDGEKLFF
TGTGCCAGCAGTTCCCGTGACGGTGAAAAACTGTTTTTT
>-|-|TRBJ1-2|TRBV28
CASSSRGFNYGYTF
TGTGCCAGCAGCTCCAGGGGATTCAACTATGGCTACACCTTC
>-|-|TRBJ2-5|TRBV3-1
CASSQENREETQYF
TGTGCCAGCAGCCAGGAAAACAGGGAAGAGACCCAGTACTTC
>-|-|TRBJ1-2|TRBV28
CASSFVGGYTF
TGTGCCAGCAGTTTTGTTGGTGGCTACACCTTC
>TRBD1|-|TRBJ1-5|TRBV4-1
CASSRERTGDYSNQPQHF
TGCGCCAGCAGCCGCGAAAGGACAGGAGATTATAGCAATCAGCCCCAGCATTTT
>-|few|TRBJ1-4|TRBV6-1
CASSEPHGATNEKLFF
TGTGCCAGCAGTGAACCGCACGGGGCAACTAATGAAAAACTGTTTTTT
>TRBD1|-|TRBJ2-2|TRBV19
CASRPGQLNTGELFF
TGTGCCAGTAGGCCGGGACAGTTGAACACCGGGGAGCTGTTTTTT
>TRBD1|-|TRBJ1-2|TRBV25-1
CASWGTVQYGYTF
TGTGCCAGCTGGGGGACAGTACAGTATGGCTACACCTTC
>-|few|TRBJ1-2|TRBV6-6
CASSGGGWNYGYTF
TGTGCCAGCAGTGGAGGGGGGTGGAACTATGGCTACACCTTC
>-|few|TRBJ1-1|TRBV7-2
CASSPRQMMNTEAFF
TGTGCCAGCAGCCCGCGACAGATGATGAACACTGAAGCTTTCTTT
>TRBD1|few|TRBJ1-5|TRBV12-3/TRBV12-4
CASSPGQGDNQPQHF
TGTGCCAGCAGTCCGGGACAGGGGGACAATCAGCCCCAGCATTTT
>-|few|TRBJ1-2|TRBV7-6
CASSLEASGAGYTF
TGTGCCAGCAGCTTAGAGGCAAGCGGGGCTGGCTACACCTTC
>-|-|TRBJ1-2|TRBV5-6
CASSPRPSGNGYTF
TGTGCCAGCAGCCCCCGACCCTCCGGTAATGGCTACACCTTC
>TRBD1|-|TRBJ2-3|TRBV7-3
CASSPTGGLGDTQYF
TGTGCCAGCAGCCCAACAGGGGGGTTGGGAGATACGCAGTATTTT
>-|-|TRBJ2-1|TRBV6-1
CASRDSGLSYNEQFF
TGTGCCAGCAGGGACTCGGGACTCAGCTACAATGAGCAGTTCTTC
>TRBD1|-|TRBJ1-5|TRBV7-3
CASSLGTGGLGNQPQHF
TGTGCCAGCAGCTTAGGTACAGGGGGCTTGGGCAATCAGCCCCAGCATTTT
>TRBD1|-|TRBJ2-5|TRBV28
CASSPQGASGETQYF
TGTGCCAGCAGCCCCCAGGGGGCTTCGGGAGAGACCCAGTACTTC
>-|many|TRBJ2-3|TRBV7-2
CASSFGSPDTQYF
TGTGCCAGCAGCTTTGGTTCCCCAGATACGCAGTATTTT
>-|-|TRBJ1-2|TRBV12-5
CASGSGLGNFGYTF
TGTGCTAGTGGCTCAGGACTGGGGAACTTTGGCTACACCTTC
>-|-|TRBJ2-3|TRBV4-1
CASSLLRGKRDTQYF
TGCGCCAGCAGCCTTTTACGGGGAAAACGCGATACGCAGTATTTT
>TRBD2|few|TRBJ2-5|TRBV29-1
CSVDGGGFQETQYF
TGCAGCGTTGACGGCGGGGGGTTCCAAGAGACCCAGTACTTC
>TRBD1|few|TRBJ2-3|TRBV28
CASSSNLQGTDTQYF
TGTGCCAGCAGTTCAAATCTACAGGGGACGGATACGCAGTATTTT
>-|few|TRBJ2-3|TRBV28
CASSRSSADTQYF
TGTGCCAGCAGCCGATCTTCGGCAGATACGCAGTATTTT
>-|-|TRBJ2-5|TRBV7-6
CSSSASGVIGETQYF
TGTTCCAGCAGCGCCTCAGGGGTGATCGGGGAGACCCAGTACTTC
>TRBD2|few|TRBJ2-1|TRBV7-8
CASSFPLAGGPLEQFF
TGTGCCAGCAGCTTCCCCCTAGCGGGAGGGCCCCTAGAGCAGTTCTTC
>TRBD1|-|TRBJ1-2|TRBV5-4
CASEDRGSLYGYTF
TGTGCCAGCGAGGACAGGGGATCCCTCTATGGCTACACCTTC
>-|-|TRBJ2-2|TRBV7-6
CASSHDGYSPGPGELFF
TGTGCCAGCAGCCACGACGGATACTCGCCCGGGCCCGGGGAGCTGTTTTTT
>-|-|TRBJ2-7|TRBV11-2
CASSSKNRVNEQYF
TGTGCCAGCAGCTCCAAAAACAGGGTCAACGAGCAGTACTTC
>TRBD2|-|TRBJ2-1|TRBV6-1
CASSEDSGGVNEQFF
TGTGCCAGCAGTGAAGATAGCGGGGGGGTCAATGAGCAGTTCTTC
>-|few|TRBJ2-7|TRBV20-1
CSASWGGYEQYF
TGCAGTGCCAGTTGGGGCGGCTACGAGCAGTACTTC
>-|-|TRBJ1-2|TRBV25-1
CASSEIRGLGSGYTF
TGTGCCAGCAGTGAGATTAGGGGCCTCGGGAGTGGCTACACCTTC
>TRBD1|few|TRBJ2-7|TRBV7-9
CASSLDTGANTF
TGTGCCAGCAGCTTAGATACAGGGGCTAACACCTTC
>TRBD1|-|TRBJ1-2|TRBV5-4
CASSFRTGWPTF
TGTGCCAGCAGCTTCAGGACAGGGTGGCCCACCTTC